The next 29 T cell receptor beta chains were all read from a single sample in a study of hypomethylating agent response in myelodysplastic syndrome. The table came from immunoSEQ multiplex PCR; TCRdb's copy has only in-frame clones and leaves some out. The repertoire has some 10,000 clones, over 80% of them found once; the top ten carry 4% to 4.5%. The input for sequencing was bone marrow, taken before or after starting hypomethylating agent treatment for myelodysplastic syndrome (not recorded which). The receptors were gathered from a human donor with myelodysplastic syndrome.

The gene calls are TRBV7-9 and TRBJ2-7; either TRBD1 or TRBD2 may supply D (7 bases each). CDR1 and CDR2 (germline): SEHNR, FQNEAQ (reference sequence). The CDR3 spans 14 residues. Trimming pared 2 bases from V and 7 bases from J, leaving 15 bases between. The CDR3 region has the DNA TGTGCCAGCAGCTTATCCGCCAGGGGGGGGGAGCAGTACTTC. As protein: CASSLSARGGEQYF.

This clone is a singleton in its sample. V and J are TRBV9 and TRBJ1-1; D might be TRBD1 (6 bases). V lost 0 bases to trimming and J lost 2 bases, with 8 bases between them. Germline V gives CDR1 SGDLS, CDR2 YYNGEE. The CDR3 consists of 14 residues. CDR3 region: CASSVGGANTEAFF. The CDR3 nucleotides are TGTGCCAGCAGCGTAGGGGGGGCCAACACTGAAGCTTTCTTT.

This rearrangement joins TRBV29-1 to TRBJ2-3, with 8 bases fitting TRBD1. Germline V lookup: CDR1 SQVTM, CDR2 ANQGSEA. This CDR3 has 14 amino acids. J lost 2 bases, V lost 7 bases, and 8 bases had no gene match. Here the CDR3 DNA reads TGCAGCGGTAGGACAGGGACAGCCACAGATACGCAGTATTTT. Its protein is CSGRTGTATDTQYF.

V gene TRBV13 combines with J gene TRBJ2-3, with D possibly being TRBD1 (6 bases). The germline CDR1 and CDR2 sequences are PRHDT and FYEKMQ (reference sequence). The CDR3 spans 14 residues. The V end was cut by 6 bases, the J end by 5 bases, with 15 bases between. This chain's CDR3 is CASRWDQGQDTQYF. The DNA for the CDR3 is TGTGCCAGCAGATGGGACCAGGGGCAAGATACGCAGTATTTT.

The V call is TRBV6-5, the J call TRBJ2-7; D remains ambiguous. Trimming took 0 bases from V and 0 from J, leaving 9 bases between them. CDR1 MNHEY and CDR2 SVGAGI come from the germline V gene. The CDR3 has 15 residues. The CDR3 reads CASSYSHDSSYEQYF. CDR3 in DNA: TGTGCCAGCAGTTACTCGCACGATAGCTCCTACGAGCAGTACTTC.

The chain joins TRBV5-4 to TRBJ2-7, with 7 bases that match TRBD1. V dropped 2 bases and J dropped 7; count of bases not matched to a gene: 6. Germline CDR1 and CDR2: SGHNT and YYREEE (reference sequence). CDR3 length equals 13 residues. The DNA of the CDR3 is TGTGCCAGCAGCTTCGACAGGGATACAGAGCAGTACTTC. This translates into CASSFDRDTEQYF.

The V gene is TRBV7-9, the J gene TRBJ2-1, with D maybe TRBD2 (5 bases). Germline CDR1 reads SEHNR; CDR2 reads FQNEAQ (reference sequence). V shed 3 bases and J shed 8 bases, with 14 bases lying between them. The CDR3 has 14 amino acids. CDR3 nucleotides: TGTGCCAGCAGCTTCGAAGGGCTAGCCCATGAGCAGTTCTTC. Residues: CASSFEGLAHEQFF. Supplemented by reference TRBV7-9 and TRBJ2-1, the full variable domain reads DTGVSQNPRHKITKRGQNVTFRCDPISEHNRLYWYRQTLGQGPEFLTYFQNEAQLEKSRLLSDRFSAERPKGSFSTLEIQRTEQGDSAMYLCASSFEGLAHEQFFGPGTRLTVL.

This clone was observed a few times. CDR3 bases: TGCAGCGTTGACGGGACGGATTACTATGGCTACACCTTC. The encoded protein is CSVDGTDYYGYTF. V and J are TRBV29-1 and TRBJ1-2, with TRBD1 as a possible D gene (5 bases). The CDR3 is 13 amino acids. The germline V and J ends were trimmed by 3 bases and 3 bases, with 11 bases remaining between them. Germline CDR1 reads SQVTM; CDR2 reads ANQGSEA.

The V and J genes are TRBV5-1 and TRBJ2-1; no definite D call. Germline CDR1 reads SGHRS; CDR2 reads YFSETQ. V dropped 6 bases and J dropped 0 bases, with 13 bases sitting between them. This CDR3 has 15 amino acids. The CDR3 sequence: CASTKGFSSYNEQFF. In DNA form, the CDR3 reads TGCGCCAGCACTAAGGGTTTCAGCTCCTACAATGAGCAGTTCTTC.

This clone was recorded once. The chain employs TRBV27 and TRBJ1-2; 9 nucleotides align to TRBD1. CDR3 length equals 15 residues. The V gene end was trimmed by 5 bases and the J gene end by 4 bases; junction bases not matched to a gene: 8. In germline, CDR1 is MNHEY, CDR2 SMNVEV (reference sequence). CDR3 DNA: TGTGCCAGCAGTCCACCGGGACAGGGTATCTATGGCTACACCTTC. Protein product: CASSPPGQGIYGYTF.

The chain has TRBV6-1 and TRBJ1-1, with unresolved D. This CDR3 is 17 amino acids long. CDR1 and CDR2 (germline): MNHNS, SASEGT. Trimming left V 3 bases short and J 0 bases short, with 17 bases between. The DNA for the CDR3 is TGTGCCAGCAGTGATGGCATATGGCAGGCAATGAACACTGAAGCTTTCTTT. This sequence encodes CASSDGIWQAMNTEAFF.

This clone showed up just once. The chain is built from TRBV14 and TRBJ1-6, with D possibly being TRBD1 (6 bases). Per the germline V gene, CDR1 is SGHDN and CDR2 is FVKESK. This CDR3 is built from 14 residues. V lost 0 bases, J lost 10 bases, and 10 bases lay in between. The CDR3 bases are TGTGCCAGCAGCCAAGAAAACAGGGTCTCACCCCTCCACTTT. Residues: CASSQENRVSPLHF. The full variable domain, rest sourced from reference TRBV14 and TRBJ1-6, is EAGVTQFPSHSVIEKGQTVTLRCDPISGHDNLYWYRRVMGKEIKFLLHFVKESKQDESGMPNNRFLAERTGGTYSTLKVQPAELEDSGVYFCASSQENRVSPLHFGNGTRLTVT.

The J gene is TRBJ1-5, the V gene TRBV7-8, with D possibly matching TRBD1 (5 bases). The CDR3 loop spans 17 amino acids. CDR1 and CDR2 from the germline V gene are SGHVS and FQNEAQ. The V and J ends lost 1 base and 0 bases respectively, with 13 bases between them. The CDR3 nucleotides are TGTGCCAGCAGCTTAGTGACAGCTCGATATAGCAATCAGCCCCAGCATTTT. Encoded protein: CASSLVTARYSNQPQHF. The full variable domain, completed using reference TRBV7-8 and TRBJ1-5, is GAGVSQSPRYKVAKRGQDVALRCDPISGHVSLFWYQQALGQGPEFLTYFQNEAQLDKSGLPSDRFFAERPEGSVSTLKIQRTQQEDSAVYLCASSLVTARYSNQPQHFGDGTRLSIL.

This clone showed up just once. The rearrangement links TRBV30 to TRBJ1-1, with D possibly being TRBD1 (5 bases). CDR3 length: 14 residues. CDR1 GTSNPN and CDR2 SVGIG come from the germline V gene (reference sequence). Trimming pared 2 bases from V and 0 bases from J, leaving 10 bases between. CDR3 protein: CAWSRSGMNTEAFF. The CDR3 DNA sequence: TGTGCCTGGAGTCGTTCAGGGATGAACACTGAAGCTTTCTTT.

The chain has TRBV7-3 and TRBJ2-7, with 8 bases lining up with TRBD2. With 5 bases clipped from V and 6 bases from J, the junction kept 9 bases outside the gene matches. The CDR3 is 14 residues long. In germline, CDR1 is SGHTA, CDR2 FQGTGA. As DNA, the CDR3 is TGTGCCAGCAGCCAGGCGGGGGGCGTCTCCGAGCAGTACTTC. It codes for CASSQAGGVSEQYF.

The chain links TRBV11-2 to TRBJ1-2; D gene ambiguous. CDR1 is SGHAT, CDR2 FQNNGV, per germline. Trimming stripped 0 bases from V and 8 bases from J, with 10 bases between. This CDR3 is built from 13 residues. CDR3 residues: CASSLDQFAGYTF. The CDR3 DNA follows: TGTGCCAGCAGCTTAGACCAATTCGCGGGCTACACCTTC.

The chain is built from TRBV9 and TRBJ2-2; D remains ambiguous. V was shortened by 3 bases and J by 3 bases, with 9 bases between the two germline ends. This CDR3 is 14 amino acids long. CDR1 SGDLS and CDR2 YYNGEE come from the germline V gene. CDR3 coding DNA: TGTGCCAGCAGCGAGGCCGTGGACACCGGGGAGCTGTTTTTT. Its translation is CASSEAVDTGELFF.

The chain recombines TRBV9 with TRBJ2-3, with unresolved D. Deletions cut 0 bases from V and 0 bases from J, with 8 bases between. This CDR3 comprises 15 residues. CDR1 and CDR2 (germline): SGDLS, YYNGEE. DNA for the CDR3: TGTGCCAGCAGCGTAGTGGCAGCCAGCACAGATACGCAGTATTTT. This translates into CASSVVAASTDTQYF. Supplemented by reference TRBV9 and TRBJ2-3, the full variable domain reads DSGVTQTPKHLITATGQRVTLRCSPRSGDLSVYWYQQSLDQGLQFLIQYYNGEERAKGNILERFSAQQFPDLHSELNLSSLELGDSALYFCASSVVAASTDTQYFGPGTRLTVL.

This clone was seen a single time. The rearrangement uses TRBV27 and TRBJ2-1, with TRBD1 identical over 7 bases. Germline CDR1 MNHEY, CDR2 SMNVEV (reference sequence). V lost 3 bases to trimming and J lost 9 bases; unmatched junction nucleotides: 14. The CDR3 sequence is 16 residues long. The CDR3 DNA sequence: TGTGCCAGCAGTTTCAGACAGGGACCCCCCGGTAGTGAGCAGTTCTTC. Amino acid sequence: CASSFRQGPPGSEQFF.

With respect to this clone: One junction end disagrees with the germline gene, perhaps due to a read error. The chain employs TRBV4-1 and TRBJ2-7, with 8 bases aligning to TRBD2. Germline CDR1 is MGHRA and CDR2 is YSYEKL. The CDR3 runs to 13 residues. The CDR3 DNA follows: TGCGCCAGCAGTCAAGCGGGAGTTGGAAAACAGTACTTC. Protein product: CASSQAGVGKQYF.

This chain links TRBV9 with TRBJ1-1, with D possibly being TRBD1 (6 bases). This CDR3 contains 17 residues. The germline CDR1 and CDR2 sequences are SGDLS and YYNGEE. Deletions cut 0 bases from V and 0 bases from J, with 15 bases between. The CDR3 region is CASSVGVGTHMNTEAFF. In nucleotides, the CDR3 is TGTGCCAGCAGCGTAGGAGTTGGGACACATATGAACACTGAAGCTTTCTTT.

J is TRBJ2-6 and V is TRBV29-1, with D unresolved. V was clipped by 6 bases and J by 0 bases, with 6 bases between them. This CDR3 has 13 residues. Looked up from germline, CDR1 is SQVTM and CDR2 is ANQGSEA. The CDR3: CSVISSGANVLTF. In nucleotides, the CDR3 is TGCAGCGTAATAAGCTCTGGGGCCAACGTCCTGACTTTC.

The chain combines TRBV5-4 with TRBJ1-1, with D perhaps matching TRBD1 (5 bases). Germline values: CDR1 SGHNT, CDR2 YYREEE (reference sequence). The CDR3 is made up of 16 amino acids. V lost 4 bases, J lost 5 bases, and 21 bases lay in between. DNA for the CDR3: TGTGCCAGCAGCGCCTCTGGGGGATTCCTGGGGACTGAAGCTTTCTTT. Translated: CASSASGGFLGTEAFF.

This sequence joins TRBV29-1 and TRBJ2-3; TRBD2 is a possible D gene (6 bases). This CDR3 contains 14 residues. Trimming cost V 3 bases and J 0 bases, with 10 bases left between them. Germline V gene lookup returns CDR1 SQVTM and CDR2 ANQGSEA. CDR3: CSVDIAVSTDTQYF. In nucleotides, the CDR3 is TGCAGCGTTGACATAGCGGTGAGCACAGATACGCAGTATTTT.

CDR3 nucleotides: TGTGCCAGCAGTTTAGGTGGGCGGGCCTATGGCTACACCTTC. It yields the protein CASSLGGRAYGYTF. The chain has TRBV28 and TRBJ1-2; D gene ambiguous. V lost 2 bases, J lost 4 bases, and 11 bases lay in between. There are 14 residues in the CDR3. Germline CDR1 is MDHEN and CDR2 is SYDVKM.

The genes are TRBV7-2 and TRBJ2-7, with 7 positions matching TRBD2. The CDR3 has 15 residues. Trimming at V came to 1 base and at J to 2 bases, leaving 5 bases not matched to a gene. CDR1 and CDR2 (germline): SGHTA, FQGNSA. As DNA, the CDR3 is TGTGCCAGCAGCTTAGGCGGGAGTGGTCCCTACGAGCAGTACTTC. This sequence encodes CASSLGGSGPYEQYF.

The CDR3 spells CASSLDGSVNTEAFF. The CDR3 bases are TGCGCCAGCAGCTTGGACGGGTCGGTGAACACTGAAGCTTTCTTT. The chain couples TRBV5-1 to TRBJ1-1; D is unresolved. Germline CDR1 and CDR2: SGHRS and YFSETQ. The ends were cut back, 0 bases at V and 0 bases at J, with 9 bases in the middle. This CDR3 comprises 15 residues.

This clone was counted once. The chain employs TRBV5-1 and TRBJ1-1; possibly TRBD1 for D (5 bases). The ends were cut back, 1 base at V and 0 bases at J, with 7 bases in the middle. The CDR3 is 14 residues long. Germline V gene data show CDR1 as SGHRS and CDR2 as YFSETQ. CDR3 residues: CASSLHRLNTEAFF. CDR3 in DNA: TGCGCCAGCAGCTTGCACAGGTTGAACACTGAAGCTTTCTTT.

The chain joins TRBV15 to TRBJ2-7, with D perhaps matching TRBD1 (6 bases). The CDR3 has 16 residues. Germline CDR1 and CDR2: LNHNV and YYDKDF (reference sequence). V gave up 0 bases and J gave up 0 bases, with 12 bases separating them. The CDR3 is CATSREGDKSSYEQYF. CDR3 nucleotide sequence: TGTGCCACCAGCAGAGAAGGGGACAAGAGCTCCTACGAGCAGTACTTC.